These 9 T cell receptor beta chains originate from one sample sequenced in a study of blood T cell repertoires in COVID-19. The data were produced by immunoSEQ multiplex PCR, yet TCRdb's version contains in-frame clones alone and is incomplete. This sample has more than 85,000 clones, with 88% found just once. The source material was peripheral blood. These receptors were obtained from a man aged 50-59 years with COVID-19, enrolled during active disease.

This chain connects TRBV3-1 (or the pseudogene TRBV3-2) to TRBJ2-1; 10 bases map to TRBD1. The CDR3 has 17 amino acids. V trimming: 2 bases; J trimming: 7 bases; junction bases outside the gene matches: 11. Germline CDR1 is LGHDT and CDR2 is YNNKEL (reference sequence). This CDR3 reads CASSQLYRDRGGNEQFF. CDR3 DNA: TGTGCCAGCAGCCAACTCTACCGGGACAGGGGAGGGAATGAGCAGTTCTTC.

This chain links TRBV6-5 with TRBJ2-7, with a tentative D call TRBD1 (5 bases). The CDR3 sequence is 13 residues long. V was cut by 0 bases and J by 6 bases, with 9 bases left in between. CDR1 is MNHEY and CDR2 is SVGAGI in the germline V gene. CDR3 loop: CASSYSRVAEQYF. The CDR3 DNA reads as TGTGCCAGCAGTTACTCCAGGGTGGCCGAGCAGTACTTC.

The chain has TRBV6-1 and TRBJ1-2; D not resolved. CDR3 length: 12 amino acids. Germline CDR1 is MNHNS and CDR2 is SASEGT. V lost 1 base and J 8 bases, leaving 8 bases between the germline ends. The DNA for the CDR3 is TGTGCCAGCAGTGAAGACTCGTACGGCTACACCTTC. Its protein is CASSEDSYGYTF.

The rearrangement uses TRBV19 and TRBJ2-3, with D possibly being TRBD1 (5 bases). The CDR3 has 14 residues. Between the trimmed V and J ends, which lost 8 bases and 0 bases, there was a span of 12 bases. Germline lookup yields CDR1 LNHDA and CDR2 SQIVND (reference sequence). The CDR3 bases are TGTGCCAGTGACTCGCGACAGAGCACAGATACGCAGTATTTT. This sequence encodes CASDSRQSTDTQYF.

The rearrangement links TRBV2 to TRBJ1-2, with D possibly TRBD1 on 6 matching bases. Germline CDR1 reads SNHLY; CDR2 reads FYNNEI. The CDR3 loop spans 18 amino acids. The V end was cut by 7 bases, the J end by 0 bases, with 24 bases between. The CDR3 spells CASKLGSRGGEANYGYTF. CDR3 sequence (DNA): TGTGCCAGCAAACTTGGAAGCAGGGGTGGGGAAGCTAACTATGGCTACACCTTC. The variable domain in full, with the rest retrieved from reference TRBV2 and TRBJ1-2, is EPEVTQTPSHQVTQMGQEVILRCVPISNHLYFYWYRQILGQKVEFLVSFYNNEISEKSEIFDDQFSVERPDGSNFTLKIRSTKLEDSAMYFCASKLGSRGGEANYGYTFGSGTRLTVV.

This chain uses TRBV11-2 with TRBJ2-1; 7 bases fit TRBD1. The CDR3 spans 13 residues. Germline-derived CDR1 and CDR2 are SGHAT and FQNNGV. With V trimmed by 5 bases and J by 7 bases, 5 bases remained unmatched. The CDR3 loop reads CASSPRDRNEQFF. The CDR3 nucleotides read TGTGCCAGCAGCCCCCGGGACAGAAATGAGCAGTTCTTC.

The V and J genes are TRBV11-2 and TRBJ2-3, with D unclear. V was pared by 4 bases and J by 0 bases, with 8 bases between. Germline CDR1 is SGHAT and CDR2 is FQNNGV. The CDR3 has 14 amino acids. The CDR3 loop is CASSSLRSTDTQYF. As DNA, the CDR3 is TGTGCCAGCAGCTCCCTCAGGAGCACAGATACGCAGTATTTT.

The table lists this clone with a count of one. The rearrangement links TRBV2 to TRBJ2-3, with TRBD2 matching over 16 bases. The CDR3 is made up of 17 amino acids. Germline CDR1 and CDR2: SNHLY and FYNNEI. V was pared by 10 bases and J by 5 bases, with 12 bases of the junction left unmatched. DNA of the CDR3: TGTGCCATCCCGGGACTAGCGGGGGGGCAAAGATTAGATACGCAGTATTTT. Its translation: CAIPGLAGGQRLDTQYF.

Only one count was recorded for this clone. This chain joins TRBV2 and TRBJ1-2; 8 bases align to TRBD1. Trimming at V came to 2 bases and at J to 7 bases, leaving 9 bases not matched to a gene. In germline, CDR1 is SNHLY, CDR2 FYNNEI. There are 15 residues in the CDR3. CDR3 region: CASSEIGQGASGYTF. The CDR3 DNA sequence: TGTGCCAGCAGTGAAATCGGCCAGGGGGCTTCTGGCTACACCTTC.